This TCR beta chain was found in a study of cytotoxic CD8 clonotypes in ibrutinib-treated CLL. The V segment lost 4 bases and the J segment 6 bases; nucleotides outside the gene matches: 7. Germline-derived CDR1 and CDR2 are MGHRA and YSYEKL. This CDR3 is 15 amino acids long. Overall study results and limits: Progressing patients had sampling times that differed from those of sustained-remission patients.

Clones were read by immunoSEQ multiplex PCR, and TCRdb kept only the in-frame ones, dropping some. The sample holds fewer than 30,000 clones, roughly 70% seen once. Points on this clone: Its antigen is not known.

The TCR was taken from a human donor with chronic lymphocytic leukemia. The chain carries TRBV4-1 and TRBJ2-2; 8 bases line up with TRBD2. The starting material was PBMCs, obtained after 24 months of ibrutinib treatment. CDR3 sequence reads: CASSPTGTSSGELFF. The CDR3 region has the DNA TGCGCCAGCAGCCCCACCGGGACTAGTTCCGGGGAGCTGTTTTTT.